The sequence of this T cell receptor beta chain was determined in a study of cytomegalovirus exposure and HLA in healthy donors. Study in general: Previous work identified 120 million or so unique TCR beta sequences from around 200 million T cells. Across a few hundred genotyped donors, about 81% landed in the Caucasian-associated ancestry cluster.

The V end lost 5 bases, the J end lost 1 base, and 11 bases lay between the germline ends. CDR1 and CDR2 (germline): LNHNV, YYDKDF (reference sequence). The CDR3 contains 15 residues. The PCR contained 60 Vbeta and 13 Jbeta primers. The method was immunoSEQ multiplex PCR; TCRdb's version includes in-frame clones alone and lacks a portion of them. The table has approximately 170,000 clones, approximately 85% seen once. The TCR comes from a man aged 25-45 years in good health and CMV-seropositive. The sequencing input was PBMCs. The gene calls are TRBV15 and TRBJ2-2; D not certain. CDR3 loop: CATSFPGMNTGELFF. CDR3 coding DNA: TGTGCCACCAGCTTCCCAGGAATGAACACCGGGGAGCTGTTTTTT.